This passage covers 27 T cell receptor beta chains from one sample sequenced in a study of blood T cells in healthy people across ages. Then a second PCR, running roughly 7 to 11 cycles, was carried out with a sample-barcoded 5' primer and a J-beta primer mix. MiXCR was run by TCRdb on the 5' RACE reads, yielding one entry per CDR3 protein. Of about 720,000 distinct CDR3 sequences listed, roughly 20% are singletons. The sample consisted of blood. The receptors shown here come from a man aged 70-80 years in good health.

The V gene is TRBV28, the J gene TRBJ2-3; D possibly uses TRBD1 or TRBD2 (6 bases each). V dropped 6 bases and J dropped 0 bases, with 13 bases sitting between them. The CDR3 sequence is 15 residues long. Per germline, CDR1 MDHEN and CDR2 SYDVKM. The CDR3 DNA sequence: TGTGCCAGCAGACCCGGGGGCGGTAGCACAGATACGCAGTATTTT. The encoded protein is CASRPGGGSTDTQYF.

The rearrangement links TRBV5-1 to TRBJ2-3, with 8 bases fitting TRBD1. CDR1 is SGHRS, CDR2 YFSETQ, per germline. This CDR3 is built from 15 residues. Germline trimming cut 7 bases from V and 5 bases from J; bases unmatched to any gene: 12. DNA for the CDR3: TGCGCCAGCCTGTCGGAGGACAGGGTAAGAGATACGCAGTATTTT. It specifies CASLSEDRVRDTQYF.

This clonotype was seen a few times. DNA for the CDR3: TGTGCCAGCAGGGTGACAGCTAACTATGGCTACACCTTC. Its translation is CASRVTANYGYTF. The chain employs TRBV12-3 or TRBV12-4 and TRBJ1-2, with a tentative D call TRBD1 (5 bases). Trimming removed 6 bases at V and 0 bases at J, with 8 bases between. The CDR3 runs 13 residues.

The chain couples TRBV7-9 to TRBJ2-3; 9 bases map to TRBD2. Trimming took 5 bases from V and 1 from J; bases not matched to a gene: 13. The CDR3 is made up of 18 amino acids. Germline V gene lookup returns CDR1 SEHNR and CDR2 FQNEAQ (reference sequence). The CDR3 DNA is TGTGCCAGCAGCCCAACCTTGCGGGAGGGCCGGGGCACAGATACGCAGTATTTT. This translates into CASSPTLREGRGTDTQYF.

V gene TRBV7-8 combines with J gene TRBJ2-7, with D tentatively TRBD2 (6 bases). CDR3 length: 14 amino acids. With 3 bases removed from V and 2 bases from J, the gap between germline ends came to 11 bases. Germline V gene data show CDR1 as SGHVS and CDR2 as FQNEAQ. CDR3 loop: CASSLGTPTYEQYF. DNA for the CDR3: TGTGCCAGCAGCTTGGGGACTCCAACCTACGAGCAGTACTTC.

This chain connects TRBV30 to TRBJ1-5; D is perhaps TRBD1 (6 bases). V was cut by 0 bases and J by 6 bases, with 18 bases left in between. The CDR3 is 16 residues long. Germline V gives CDR1 GTSNPN, CDR2 SVGIG (reference sequence). DNA of the CDR3: TGTGCCTGGAGTGTCGGGACACCAGAATCGGGTCAGCCCCAGCATTTT. Encoded protein: CAWSVGTPESGQPQHF.

At least ten counts were recorded for this clonotype. CDR3 nucleotides: TGTGCCAGCAGAAGTGCTAGAAATAGCAATCAGCCCCAGCATTTT. It specifies CASRSARNSNQPQHF. The chain combines TRBV28 with TRBJ1-5; no firm D call. The V and J ends lost 6 bases and 0 bases respectively, with 12 bases between them. Germline V lookup: CDR1 MDHEN, CDR2 SYDVKM. The CDR3 is 15 amino acids.

The sample holds one count of this clonotype. The rearrangement joins TRBV24-1 to TRBJ2-4, with D perhaps assigned TRBD1 or TRBD2 (6 bases each). V was clipped by 4 bases and J by 3 bases, with 15 bases between them. The CDR3 spans 16 residues. Germline assignment: CDR1 KGHDR and CDR2 SFDVKD. The CDR3, as DNA: TGTGCCACCAGTGAGGCCGGGGGCTGGGGCAAAAACATTCAGTACTTC. Encoded protein: CATSEAGGWGKNIQYF.

This clonotype was recorded a few times. This sequence joins TRBV27 and TRBJ2-7, with 8 bases aligning to TRBD2. Germline loops: CDR1 MNHEY, CDR2 SMNVEV (reference sequence). V shed 8 bases and J 7 bases; nucleotides not matched to a gene: 10. This CDR3 spans 13 amino acids. This CDR3 reads CASGTRGGSEQYV. The CDR3 coding sequence is TGTGCCAGCGGGACTAGAGGGGGATCGGAGCAGTACGTC.

The sample holds a few counts of this clonotype. The chain uses TRBV10-1 and TRBJ1-6; D gene ambiguous. CDR1 and CDR2 from the germline V gene are WNHNN and SYGVQD (reference sequence). The CDR3 runs 13 residues. The V gene lost 4 bases and the J gene lost 4 bases, with 5 bases spanning the gap. DNA for the CDR3: TGCGCCAGCAGTGTGGGGTATAATTCACCCCTCCACTTT. Translating it yields CASSVGYNSPLHF.

This chain uses TRBV12-3 or TRBV12-4 with TRBJ2-7; possibly TRBD1 for D (6 bases). The closer fit of TRBJ2-5 to the DNA end suggests the J call may be wrong. The CDR3 spans 13 residues. The CDR3 sequence is CASSKQGFGTQYF. The CDR3 DNA reads TGTGCCAGCAGTAAGCAGGGGTTCGGGACCCAGTACTTC.

The chain employs TRBV18 and TRBJ2-3, with D possibly TRBD2 on 5 matching bases. The CDR3 sequence is 15 residues long. Germline lookup yields CDR1 KGHSH and CDR2 LQKENI. V lost 5 bases to trimming and J lost 2 bases, with 14 bases between them. CDR3 sequence: CASSWAWRLTDTQYF. CDR3 nucleotide sequence: TGTGCCAGCTCATGGGCGTGGAGGCTCACAGATACGCAGTATTTT.

This clonotype was observed at least ten times. CDR3 nucleotide sequence: TGTGCCAGCACCGTAAGCGGGGGGGATAGCACAGATACGCAGTATTTT. This sequence encodes CASTVSGGDSTDTQYF. V gene TRBV7-8 combines with J gene TRBJ2-3; 10 positions agree with TRBD2. Germline V gives CDR1 SGHVS, CDR2 FQNEAQ. This CDR3 spans 16 amino acids. The ends lost 7 bases at V and 0 bases at J; junction bases unmatched: 7.

This clonotype was counted a few times. The CDR3 DNA is TGCAGTGCTAGGGGCAGGGTGGACACAGATACGCAGTATTTT. Its translation: CSARGRVDTDTQYF. This chain links TRBV20-1 with TRBJ2-3, with D tentatively TRBD1 (5 bases). Germline V gives CDR1 DFQATT, CDR2 SNEGSKA (reference sequence). V was shortened by 3 bases and J by 2 bases, with 12 bases between the two germline ends. The CDR3 covers 14 residues.

This chain connects TRBV5-1 to TRBJ2-5; tentatively, D is TRBD1 (6 bases). Germline loops: CDR1 SGHRS, CDR2 YFSETQ. The CDR3 is 16 amino acids. V was shortened by 6 bases and J by 5 bases, with 23 bases between the two germline ends. The CDR3 sequence: CASMKTGTPDGETQYF. CDR3 coding DNA: TGCGCCAGCATGAAAACCGGGACACCGGACGGCGAGACCCAGTACTTC.

The chain has TRBV7-9 and TRBJ1-4, with a possible D match to TRBD1 (6 bases). CDR1 and CDR2 from the germline V gene are SEHNR and FQNEAQ (reference sequence). CDR3 length: 14 residues. Trimming stripped 7 bases from V and 13 bases from J, with 22 bases between. The CDR3 bases are TGTGCCAGCAACCCCACCGGGGGCAACCCAAGACTGTTTTTT. Translation: CASNPTGGNPRLFF.

This clonotype has more than one count but fewer than ten. J is TRBJ2-1 and V is TRBV6-4; 7 bases agree with TRBD1. The CDR3 contains 15 residues. Per the germline V gene, CDR1 is MRHNA and CDR2 is SNTAGT. V shed 4 bases and J 5 bases; nucleotides not matched to a gene: 8. The CDR3 reads CASSVQRGPNNEQFF. CDR3 DNA: TGTGCCAGCAGTGTTCAAAGGGGGCCGAACAATGAGCAGTTCTTC.

The chain uses TRBV6-5 and TRBJ2-2; D may be TRBD2 (5 bases). The CDR3 is 16 residues long. V shed 6 bases and J shed 0 bases, with 14 bases lying between them. Germline CDR1 is MNHEY and CDR2 is SVGAGI. The CDR3 region has the DNA TGTGCCAGCAGCCCCCTGAGGGCGGCGAACACCGGGGAGCTGTTTTTT. Translating it yields CASSPLRAANTGELFF.

This clonotype was picked up a small number of times. The rearrangement uses TRBV6-2 or TRBV6-3 and TRBJ2-1; weak D call: TRBD1 (6 bases). Germline-derived CDR1 and CDR2 are MNHEY and SVGEGT. With 2 bases removed from V and 6 bases from J, the gap between germline ends came to 14 bases. This CDR3 has 15 residues. CDR3 sequence reads: CASSYGDLGGNEQFF. The CDR3 DNA reads TGTGCCAGCAGTTACGGTGACCTAGGGGGCAATGAGCAGTTCTTC.

This chain links TRBV10-3 with TRBJ2-5, with 10 bases identical to TRBD1. Germline CDR1 is ENHRY and CDR2 is SYGVKD. Trimming removed 2 bases from V and 12 bases from J; junction bases left unmatched: 0. This CDR3 has 11 amino acids. The CDR3 sequence is CAISEGQGEYF. CDR3 DNA sequence: TGTGCCATCAGTGAGGGACAGGGGGAGTACTTC.

CDR3 protein: CASSSTRGTNIQYF. CDR3 DNA sequence: TGCGCCAGCAGCTCAACTAGGGGAACAAACATTCAGTACTTC. This rearrangement joins TRBV5-1 to TRBJ2-4; D is perhaps TRBD1 or TRBD2 (5 bases each). Trimming left V 3 bases short and J 6 bases short, with 13 bases between. The germline gives CDR1 SGHRS, CDR2 YFSETQ. The length of the CDR3 is 14 residues.

The chain joins TRBV7-2 to TRBJ2-1; perhaps TRBD2 as D (7 bases). Per germline, CDR1 SGHTA and CDR2 FQGNSA. The CDR3 length is 15 residues. Deletions cut 0 bases from V and 6 bases from J, with 12 bases between. CDR3 protein: CASSLAGGPPNEQFF. The CDR3 DNA reads TGTGCCAGCAGCTTAGCGGGGGGGCCCCCCAATGAGCAGTTCTTC.

With regard to this clonotype: The conserved final phenylalanine or tryptophan is absent from the CDR3, which likely points to a read error. The limits of the CDR3 on the DNA are not certain, so only TCRdb's listed CDR3 is given. The chain employs TRBV5-5 and TRBJ2-1; the table gives TRBD2 as D, unverified against the DNA. With termini counted, the CDR3 has 13 amino acids. CDR1 and CDR2 from the germline V gene are SGHKS and YYEKEE (reference sequence). The CDR3 sequence is CASSPLLAGEKYV.

In DNA, the CDR3 is TGCGCCAGCAGCTTTGGAGGGGTCACAAACGAGCAGTACTTC. Its translation: CASSFGGVTNEQYF. The chain combines TRBV5-1 with TRBJ2-7; a weak D match, TRBD2 (6 bases). This CDR3 has 14 residues. V was shortened by 2 bases and J by 5 bases, with 14 bases between the two germline ends. Per germline, CDR1 SGHRS and CDR2 YFSETQ.

In its sample, this clonotype was seen a few times. The chain combines TRBV12-3 or TRBV12-4 with TRBJ2-5, with 9 bases identical to TRBD2. The CDR3 has 17 residues. V was pared by 1 base and J by 5 bases, with 11 bases of the junction left unmatched. The CDR3, as DNA: TGTGCCAGCAGTTTAGGGTTAGCGGGGGTCACTGGGGAGACCCAGTACTTC. It codes for CASSLGLAGVTGETQYF.

This clonotype was recorded once. The V call is TRBV6-6, the J call TRBJ2-7; 9 positions match TRBD1. Germline CDR1 reads MNHNY; CDR2 reads SVGAGI (reference sequence). Trimming at V came to 7 bases and at J to 2 bases, leaving 9 bases not matched to a gene. The CDR3 is 15 residues long. In nucleotides, the CDR3 is TGTGCCAGCAAACCGGGACAGGGTAAACCCTACGAGCAGTACTTC. Residues: CASKPGQGKPYEQYF.

The rearrangement uses TRBV29-1 and TRBJ2-3; no clear D gene. Trimming shortened V by 3 bases and J by 2 bases, and 9 bases separated the two germline ends. CDR1 and CDR2 from the germline V gene are SQVTM and ANQGSEA. The CDR3 runs 13 residues. The CDR3 DNA is TGCAGCGTTGATGGTAGGGTCACAGATACGCAGTATTTT. Encoded protein: CSVDGRVTDTQYF.